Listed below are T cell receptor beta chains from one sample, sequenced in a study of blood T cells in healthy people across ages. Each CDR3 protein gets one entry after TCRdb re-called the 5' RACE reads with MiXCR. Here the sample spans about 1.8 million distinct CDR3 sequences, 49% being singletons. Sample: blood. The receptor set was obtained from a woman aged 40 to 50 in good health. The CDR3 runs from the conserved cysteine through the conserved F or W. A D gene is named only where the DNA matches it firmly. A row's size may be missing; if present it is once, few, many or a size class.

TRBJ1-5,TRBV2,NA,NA,CASKGRSNQPQHF,TGTGCCAGCAAGGGCAGAAGCAATCAGCCCCAGCATTTT
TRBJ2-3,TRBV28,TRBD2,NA,CASSVRLAVGTDTQYF,TGTGCCAGCAGTGTGAGACTAGCGGTCGGCACAGATACGCAGTATTTT
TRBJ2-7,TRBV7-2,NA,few,CASSLGRGPSYEQYF,TGTGCCAGCAGCTTAGGACGAGGGCCCTCCTACGAGCAGTACTTC
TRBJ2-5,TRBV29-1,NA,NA,CSVAMLQGTQYF,TGCAGCGTTGCCATGCTACAAGGGACCCAGTACTTC
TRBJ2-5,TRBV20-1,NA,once,CSAIRQPGETQYF,TGCAGTGCTATCCGACAGCCAGGGGAGACCCAGTACTTC
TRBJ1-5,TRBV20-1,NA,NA,CSAKGTLDQPQHF,TGCAGTGCTAAAGGGACATTGGATCAGCCCCAGCATTTT
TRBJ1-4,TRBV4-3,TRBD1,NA,CASSQGDRGEREKLFF,TGCGCCAGCAGCCAAGGCGACAGGGGGGAGCGTGAAAAACTGTTTTTT
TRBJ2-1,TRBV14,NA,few,CASSQVLYNEQFF,TGCGCCAGCAGCCAAGTCCTATACAATGAGCAGTTCTTC
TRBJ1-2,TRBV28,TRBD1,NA,CASSSSTGGYTYGYTF,TGTGCCAGCAGTTCGTCGACAGGGGGATACACCTATGGCTACACCTTC
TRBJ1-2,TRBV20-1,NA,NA,CSASVLRGYGYTF,TGCAGTGCCTCAGTTCTAAGGGGCTATGGCTACACCTTC
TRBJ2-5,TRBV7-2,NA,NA,CASSLSWQETQYF,TGTGCCAGCAGCTTATCCTGGCAGGAGACCCAGTACTTC
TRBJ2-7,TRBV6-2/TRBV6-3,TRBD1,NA,CASNQGTGGFKDNEQYF,TGTGCCAGCAACCAAGGGACAGGGGGCTTCAAGGACAATGAGCAGTACTTC
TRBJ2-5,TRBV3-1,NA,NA,CASSQDWQGLKTQYF,TGTGCCAGCAGCCAAGATTGGCAGGGTTTAAAGACCCAGTACTTC
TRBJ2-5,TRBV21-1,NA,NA,CASRSGQGVRETQYF,TGTGCCAGCAGAAGCGGACAGGGGGTGAGGGAGACCCAGTACTTC
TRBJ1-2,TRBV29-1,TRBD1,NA,CSVNTGQLYGHTF,TGCAGCGTTAATACGGGACAGCTATATGGCCACACCTTC
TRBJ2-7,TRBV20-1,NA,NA,CSAREGKGLYEQYF,TGCAGTGCTAGAGAGGGGAAAGGGCTCTACGAGCAGTACTTC
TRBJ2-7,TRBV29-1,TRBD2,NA,CSVLSGESHEQYF,TGCAGCGTTCTTAGCGGGGAGAGCCACGAGCAGTACTTC
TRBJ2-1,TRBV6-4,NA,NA,CASSENGRGKYEQFF,TGTGCCAGCAGTGAAAACGGCAGGGGAAAGTATGAGCAGTTCTTC
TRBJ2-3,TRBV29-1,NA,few,CSVEPGDTQYF,TGCAGCGTTGAACCGGGGGATACGCAGTATTTT
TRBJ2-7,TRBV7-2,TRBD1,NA,CASSLAGQATYEQYF,TGTGCCAGCAGCTTAGCGGGACAGGCCACCTACGAGCAGTACTTC
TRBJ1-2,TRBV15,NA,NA,CATSRGGGSYTF,TGTGCCACCAGCAGAGGCGGGGGTAGCTACACCTTC
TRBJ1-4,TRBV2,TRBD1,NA,CASNLQGATNEKLFF,TGTGCCAGCAACCTTCAGGGGGCAACTAATGAAAAACTGTTTTTT
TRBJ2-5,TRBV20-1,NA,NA,CSARVGVKTQYF,TGCAGTGCTAGAGTGGGAGTCAAGACCCAGTACTTC
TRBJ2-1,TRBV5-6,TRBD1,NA,CASSFGTGVSYEQFF,TGTGCCAGCAGCTTTGGGACAGGGGTTTCTTATGAGCAGTTCTTC
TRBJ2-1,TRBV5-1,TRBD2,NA,CASSSGLAGHNEQFF,TGCGCCAGCAGCTCGGGACTAGCGGGTCACAATGAGCAGTTCTTC
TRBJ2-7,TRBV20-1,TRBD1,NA,CSATGTGLQKTSYEQYF,TGCAGTGCTACCGGGACAGGGCTCCAAAAGACTTCCTACGAGCAGTACTTC
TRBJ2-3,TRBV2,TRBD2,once,CASSVELAAVTDTQYF,TGTGCCAGCAGTGTGGAACTAGCGGCTGTCACAGATACGCAGTATTTT
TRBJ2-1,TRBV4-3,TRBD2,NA,CASSQVLTSGSYNEQFF,TGCGCCAGCAGCCAAGTTCTGACTAGCGGGTCCTACAATGAGCAGTTCTTC
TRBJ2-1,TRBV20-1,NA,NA,CSAEPIGNEQFF,TGCAGTGCAGAACCCATTGGGAATGAGCAGTTCTTC
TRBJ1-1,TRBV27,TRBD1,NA,CASRVGDRAHTEAFF,TGTGCCAGCAGGGTAGGGGACAGGGCGCACACTGAAGCTTTCTTT
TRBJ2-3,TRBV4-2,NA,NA,CASSLERIRTTDTQYF,TGTGCCAGCAGCCTCGAGCGGATAAGGACCACAGATACGCAGTATTTT
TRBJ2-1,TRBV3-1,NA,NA,CACEGNEDEQFF,TGTGCCTGCGAGGGGAACGAGGATGAGCAGTTCTTC
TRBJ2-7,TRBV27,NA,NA,CASSPGEGYEQYF,TGTGCCAGCAGCCCAGGCGAGGGATACGAGCAGTACTTC
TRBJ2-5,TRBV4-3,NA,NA,CASSQDWTAQETQYF,TGCGCCAGCAGCCAAGATTGGACAGCCCAAGAGACCCAGTACTTC
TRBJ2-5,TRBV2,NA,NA,CASLPDTDQETQYF,TGTGCCAGCTTACCCGACACGGACCAAGAGACCCAGTACTTC
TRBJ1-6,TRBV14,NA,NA,CASSQYSQGMNNSPLHF,TGTGCCAGCAGCCAATACAGCCAGGGCATGAATAATTCACCCCTCCACTTT
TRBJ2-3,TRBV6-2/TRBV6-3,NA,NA,CASSYSASRDTQYF,TGTGCCAGCAGTTACTCAGCGAGTAGGGATACGCAGTATTTT
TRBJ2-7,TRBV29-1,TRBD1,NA,CSARTGGNDEQYF,TGCAGCGCCCGGACAGGGGGCAACGACGAGCAGTACTTC
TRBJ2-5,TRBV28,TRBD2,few,CASRPRLAGQETQYF,TGTGCCAGCCGACCACGGCTAGCGGGCCAAGAGACCCAGTACTTC
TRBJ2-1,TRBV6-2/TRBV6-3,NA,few,CASSYPSNEQFF,TGTGCCAGCAGTTACCCTAGTAATGAGCAGTTCTTC